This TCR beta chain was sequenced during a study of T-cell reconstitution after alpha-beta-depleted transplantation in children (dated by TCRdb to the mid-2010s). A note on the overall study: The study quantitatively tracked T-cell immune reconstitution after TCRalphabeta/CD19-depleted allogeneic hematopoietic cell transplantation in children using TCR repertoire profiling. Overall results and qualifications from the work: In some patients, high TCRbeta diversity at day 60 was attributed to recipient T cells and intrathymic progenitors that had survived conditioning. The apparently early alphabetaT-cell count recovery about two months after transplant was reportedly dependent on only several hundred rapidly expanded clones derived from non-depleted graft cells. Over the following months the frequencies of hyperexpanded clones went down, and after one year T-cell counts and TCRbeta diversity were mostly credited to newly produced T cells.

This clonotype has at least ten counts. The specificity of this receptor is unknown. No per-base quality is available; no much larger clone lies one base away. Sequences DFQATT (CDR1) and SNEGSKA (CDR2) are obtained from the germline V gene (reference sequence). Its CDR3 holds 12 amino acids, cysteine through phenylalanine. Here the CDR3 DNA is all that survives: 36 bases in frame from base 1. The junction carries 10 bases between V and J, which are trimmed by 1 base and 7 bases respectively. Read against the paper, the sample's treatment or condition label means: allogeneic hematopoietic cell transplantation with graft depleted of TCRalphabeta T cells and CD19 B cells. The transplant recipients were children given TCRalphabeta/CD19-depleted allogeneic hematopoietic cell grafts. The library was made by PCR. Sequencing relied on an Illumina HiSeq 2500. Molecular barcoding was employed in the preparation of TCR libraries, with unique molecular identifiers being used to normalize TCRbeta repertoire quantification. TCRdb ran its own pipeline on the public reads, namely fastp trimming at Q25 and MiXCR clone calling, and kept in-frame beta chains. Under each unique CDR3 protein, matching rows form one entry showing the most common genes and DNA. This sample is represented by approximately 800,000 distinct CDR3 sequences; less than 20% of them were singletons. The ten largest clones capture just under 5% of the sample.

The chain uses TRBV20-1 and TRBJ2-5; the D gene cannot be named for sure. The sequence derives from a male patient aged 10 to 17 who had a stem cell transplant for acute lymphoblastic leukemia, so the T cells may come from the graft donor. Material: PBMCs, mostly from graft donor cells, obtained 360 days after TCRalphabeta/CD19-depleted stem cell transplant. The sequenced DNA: TGCAGTGCTAGAGGCCTTGGATGGACCCAGTACTTC. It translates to CSARGLGWTQYF.